This TCR beta chain was recorded in a study of CD8 T cells in ankylosing spondylitis. The study's findings and limits: Significant enrichment of disease-linked clones was reported in matched ankylosing spondylitis synovial fluid. It appeared that ankylosing spondylitis blood was characterized by a TCR beta motif of eight highly homologous variants. Relatively scarce in peripheral blood, disease-linked clones were CD8+.

This clonotype has at least ten counts. Its antigen is unknown. The CDR3 is made up of 13 amino acids. V gave up 5 bases and J gave up 7 bases; unmatched junction bases: 7. Library preparation for TCR beta used quantitative 5'-RACE with molecular barcodes. TCRdb reprocessed the 5' RACE reads with MiXCR, giving one entry per CDR3 protein. The sample has about 440,000 distinct CDR3 sequences, 15% to 20% seen once. Sequenced: blood, either unsorted or a sorted T cell fraction (not recorded which). The clonotype originates from a male donor with ankylosing spondylitis. V gene TRBV12-3 or TRBV12-4 combines with J gene TRBJ2-5; 7 positions agree with TRBD1. The CDR3 nucleotides read TGTGCCAGCAGTCCGAGGGGGCTTGGGACCCAGTACTTC. It yields the protein CASSPRGLGTQYF.